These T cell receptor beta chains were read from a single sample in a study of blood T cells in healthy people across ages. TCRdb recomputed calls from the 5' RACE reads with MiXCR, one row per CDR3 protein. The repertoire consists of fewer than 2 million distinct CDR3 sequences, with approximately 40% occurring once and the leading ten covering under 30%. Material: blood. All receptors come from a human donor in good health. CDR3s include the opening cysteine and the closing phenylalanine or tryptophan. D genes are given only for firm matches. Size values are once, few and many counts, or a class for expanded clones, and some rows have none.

TGCAGTGCTAGAGATCTTGAGGGGCCCAGCTCCTACGAGCAGTACTTC CSARDLEGPSSYEQYF 16 NA NA TRBJ2-7 TRBV20-1
TGCAGTGAAGACTCTCGCGGTGGGACCCAGTACTTC CSEDSRGGTQYF 12 NA NA TRBJ2-5 TRBV20-1
TGTGCCAGCACCTTAAGGGAGGGCTCCTACAATGAGCAGTTCTTC CASTLREGSYNEQFF 15 few TRBD2 TRBJ2-1 TRBV12-3/TRBV12-4
TGCAGTGCTAGAACGACAGGGGGCGTTGGTAGCACTGAAGCTTTCTTT CSARTTGGVGSTEAFF 16 NA TRBD1 TRBJ1-1 TRBV20-1
TGCAGCTGCCTCCGGGACTGGGGAAACATTCAGTACTTC CSCLRDWGNIQYF 13 many NA TRBJ2-4 TRBV29-1
TGCGCCAGCAACACATTGAGGGGTACGATGAGAACGCGGAATGTCGATACGCAGTATTTT CASNTLRGTMRTRNVDTQYF 20 NA NA TRBJ2-3 TRBV5-1
TGTGCCAGCAGTTTAGGGGGGTGGGGGACTGAAGCTTTCTTT CASSLGGWGTEAFF 14 NA NA TRBJ1-1 TRBV12-3/TRBV12-4
TGTGCCAGCAGCCCGGGACAGAGATACAATGAGCAGTTCTTC CASSPGQRYNEQFF 14 NA TRBD1 TRBJ2-1 TRBV5-6
TGTGCCAGCAGCCAAACCGGGACAGGGGGACGCGAGACCCAGTACTTC CASSQTGTGGRETQYF 16 NA TRBD1 TRBJ2-5 TRBV3-1
TGTGCCACCAGAGGACAGGGGAGGAATGAGCAGTTCTTC CATRGQGRNEQFF 13 NA TRBD1 TRBJ2-1 TRBV24-1
TGTGCCAGTAGTATAGCCGAAGAGACCCAGTACTTC CASSIAEETQYF 12 once NA TRBJ2-5 TRBV19
TGTGCCAGCAGCGCCGGGAGTGAAAAACTGTTTTTT CASSAGSEKLFF 12 many NA TRBJ1-4 TRBV7-2
TGTGCCAGCAGAATACCCGGGGCCCAGTCTGAAGCTTTCTTT CASRIPGAQSEAFF 14 NA NA TRBJ1-1 TRBV6-5
TGTGCCAGCTCCCCGAACAGGGGGCTGTCTGGGGCCAACGTCCTGACTTTC CASSPNRGLSGANVLTF 17 NA TRBD1 TRBJ2-6 TRBV6-6
TGCAGCGTTGAGGCAGGGGAAGATACTAACTATGGCTACACCTTC CSVEAGEDTNYGYTF 15 few NA TRBJ1-2 TRBV29-1
TGTGCCAGCAGAAGGACAGAACCCTATGGCTACACCTTC CASRRTEPYGYTF 13 NA NA TRBJ1-2 TRBV28
TGTGCCAGCAGCCCGACGATGGGACGGGCCAGCACCTCCTACAATGAGCAGTTCTTC CASSPTMGRASTSYNEQFF 19 few NA TRBJ2-1 TRBV9
TGCAGTGCTAGAGATGGGACAATGAACACTGAAGCTTTCTTT CSARDGTMNTEAFF 14 few NA TRBJ1-1 TRBV20-1
TGTGCCAGCAGCCTAGAGCCTTCCTATGGCTACACCTTC CASSLEPSYGYTF 13 NA NA TRBJ1-2 TRBV3-1
TGCGCCAGCAGCCAAGAGTCACCCGGGACACTTCTGGATACGCAGTATTTT CASSQESPGTLLDTQYF 17 NA NA TRBJ2-3 TRBV4-1
TGCGCCAGCAGCTTGGGACCTCAGGCGGGGGGTACGGATGAGCAGTTCTTC CASSLGPQAGGTDEQFF 17 few TRBD2 TRBJ2-1 TRBV5-1
TGCAGTGCTAGCGGCAAGTCGGGACCTCTCTATGGCTACACCTTC CSASGKSGPLYGYTF 15 few NA TRBJ1-2 TRBV20-1
TGTGCCAGCAGTTACGCAACCGGGACACCAAGCCCGCCGGGCTACACCTTC CASSYATGTPSPPGYTF 17 NA NA TRBJ1-2 TRBV6-2/TRBV6-3
TGTGCCAGCAGCTTACCAGATGAGCAGTTCTTC CASSLPDEQFF 11 NA NA TRBJ2-1 TRBV7-9
TGCGCCAGCAGCCAAGATGGGCTAAGCGAGCAGTACTTC CASSQDGLSEQYF 13 many NA TRBJ2-7 TRBV4-3
TGCAGCGTCCAAGGCCCAGGGGGCTCTGAAAAACTGTTTTTT CSVQGPGGSEKLFF 14 NA TRBD1 TRBJ1-4 TRBV29-1
TGTGCCAGCAGCTTAGGGGATATAGCTTATAGCACAGATACGCAGTATTTT CASSLGDIAYSTDTQYF 17 few NA TRBJ2-3 TRBV7-2
TGTGCCAGCAATACACTGGCAAATGAAGCTTTCTTT CASNTLANEAFF 12 few NA TRBJ1-1 TRBV6-2/TRBV6-3
TGTGCCAGCAGCTCGACGTGGGGGTCTGGGGCCAACGTCCTGACTTTC CASSSTWGSGANVLTF 16 NA NA TRBJ2-6 TRBV7-2
TGCAGCGTTGTTGGGGCGGGGGGCATCAATGGGCCCAACGTCCTGACTTTC CSVVGAGGINGPNVLTF 17 NA TRBD2 TRBJ2-6 TRBV29-1
TGTGCCAGCAGCTTAGATAGGGGGGGGGTATCAGATACGCAGTATTTT CASSLDRGGVSDTQYF 16 NA NA TRBJ2-3 TRBV11-2
TGTGCCAGCAGTTTAATGGGGGGTCACGAGCAGTACTTC CASSLMGGHEQYF 13 NA NA TRBJ2-7 TRBV12-3/TRBV12-4
TGTGCCAGCAGCCAGACTACGGCGGGGTACGAGCAGTACTTC CASSQTTAGYEQYF 14 NA NA TRBJ2-7 TRBV6-2/TRBV6-3
TGTGCCAGCAGCTTAATGGGCAGGGGAAGCAATCAGCCCCAGCATTTT CASSLMGRGSNQPQHF 16 NA NA TRBJ1-5 TRBV7-2
TGTGCCAGCAGTTCGGGTCCCGGCAGGAACAATCTCTACGAGCAGTACTTC CASSSGPGRNNLYEQYF 17 NA NA TRBJ2-7 TRBV6-2/TRBV6-3
TGTGCCAGCAGATCCCAAGGGGTTGGGAGCTCCTACGAGCGGTACTTC CASRSQGVGSSYERYF 16 NA NA TRBJ2-7 TRBV6-2/TRBV6-3
TGTGCCAGCAGCCATTCGAGCTCCTACAATGAGCAGTTCTTC CASSHSSSYNEQFF 14 few NA TRBJ2-1 TRBV12-3/TRBV12-4
TGTGCCAGCAGCCTAACCCCGGGACAGGGTAACTATGGCCACACCTTC CASSLTPGQGNYGHTF 16 NA TRBD1 TRBJ1-2 TRBV7-2
TGCGCCAGCAGCCAAGCGGGGTCTGTAAACTTCCGAGATACGCAGTATTTT CASSQAGSVNFRDTQYF 17 few NA TRBJ2-3 TRBV4-1
TGTGCCAGCAGCTCCCCCCGCGGCCTTGGGGACGAGCAGTACTTC CASSSPRGLGDEQYF 15 few NA TRBJ2-7 TRBV7-9
TGTGCCAGCAGTAAACAGGGACATAGCACAGATACGCAGTATTTT CASSKQGHSTDTQYF 15 NA NA TRBJ2-3 TRBV6-5
TGTGCCAGCAGCCAGCGCAGGGACAGGTACAATGAGCAGTTCTTC CASSQRRDRYNEQFF 15 few TRBD1 TRBJ2-1 TRBV7-9
TGCGCCAGCAGCTGGGTCCCGACAGACGGTCAAGAGACCCAGTACTTC CASSWVPTDGQETQYF 16 NA NA TRBJ2-5 TRBV5-1
TGCAGCGTGCTCTCCGGGACACCTCCCACTGAAGCTTTCTTT CSVLSGTPPTEAFF 14 NA NA TRBJ1-1 TRBV29-1
TGCGCCAGCAGTGAGTCGACGACCGCGCCCGTCAAATACGAGCATTACTTC CASSESTTAPVKYEHYF 17 NA NA TRBJ2-7 TRBV10-2
TGTGCCAGCAGCTTAGGTGGTATGGGGGCGTTAACGGATACGCAGTATTTT CASSLGGMGALTDTQYF 17 many NA TRBJ2-3 TRBV7-8
TGTGCCAGCAGGCCTTATGATCTCTATGGCTACACCTTC CASRPYDLYGYTF 13 NA NA TRBJ1-2 TRBV2
TGTGCCAGCAGTCTCCGGCAGGGATGGTACGAGCAGTACTTC CASSLRQGWYEQYF 14 NA NA TRBJ2-7 TRBV28
TGTGCCAGCAGCCCCTGGACGGGGGCCCAAGAGACCCAGTACTTC CASSPWTGAQETQYF 15 NA NA TRBJ2-5 TRBV11-3
TGTGCCAGCCGAATCCGGGACAGAGGTGAAGCTTTCTTT CASRIRDRGEAFF 13 once TRBD1 TRBJ1-1 TRBV6-5
TGCAGTGCTTTCCGGACAGGGGGCGTCAATAGGGAGCAGTACTTC CSAFRTGGVNREQYF 15 NA TRBD1 TRBJ2-7 TRBV20-1
TGTGCCAGCAGCTCGCAGGGGATGTTTGAAAAACTGTTTTTT CASSSQGMFEKLFF 14 few NA TRBJ1-4 TRBV7-9
TGTGCCAGCAGTTTATTGACAGGGGGTTTTGGGGCCAACGTCCTGACTTTC CASSLLTGGFGANVLTF 17 once TRBD1 TRBJ2-6 TRBV12-3/TRBV12-4
TGCAGTGCTAGAGATGCACGCAGGGTAGGGTTCCAGTATGGCTACACCTTC CSARDARRVGFQYGYTF 17 NA NA TRBJ1-2 TRBV20-1
TGTGCCAGCAGCCGCCACCCCAGTTCTTTCACAGATACGCAGTATTTT CASSRHPSSFTDTQYF 16 NA NA TRBJ2-3 TRBV11-2
TGTGCCAGCAGCGGTATCCGGAGACCGAAGGTCAATCAGCCCCAGCATTTT CASSGIRRPKVNQPQHF 17 NA NA TRBJ1-5 TRBV7-3
TGTGCCAGTAGTACTCACAGGGATCAGGCACCCCTCCACTTT CASSTHRDQAPLHF 14 few NA TRBJ1-6 TRBV19
TGTGCCACCACGGGCCGCCGTGGCAATGAGCAGTTCTTC CATTGRRGNEQFF 13 NA NA TRBJ2-1 TRBV25-1
TGCAGTGCTGAGAGGCTAACAGATACGCAGTATTTT CSAERLTDTQYF 12 NA NA TRBJ2-3 TRBV20-1
TGTGCCAGCAGCCAAGTGCTAGCGGTATACAATGAGCAGTTCTTC CASSQVLAVYNEQFF 15 NA TRBD2 TRBJ2-1 TRBV11-2